The entry below describes one T cell receptor beta chain. Its cognate antigen is unknown. One end of the junction fails to match germline, which may point to a read error. TCR beta VDJ combinations and CDR3 sequences were profiled from genomic DNA. In TCRdb, the reads were re-called with MiXCR into one record per CDR3 protein. The repertoire has under 350,000 distinct CDR3 sequences, 50% to 65% of them found once; the top ten carry 1% to 1.5%. This entry belongs to a study of CD8+CD57+ T cells in acquired aplastic anemia. Notes on the study in general: The same twenty-nine CD8+ CDR3 sequences occurred in patients and in controls.

The patients chosen for sequencing had shown expansion of CD8+CD57+ cells (detected by flow cytometry). Germline CDR1 and CDR2: LNHDA and SQIVND (reference sequence). The CDR3 is 14 amino acids. The chain has TRBV19 and TRBJ1-5; 7 bases match TRBD1. The sequenced material came from sorted CD4+, CD8+, or CD8+CD57+ T cells (not recorded which) from PBMCs. This receptor was identified in a human donor with aplastic anemia. The CDR3 nucleotides are TGTGCCAGTAACCAGGGGGAAAGCAATCAGCCCCATCATTTT. This gives the protein CASNQGESNQPHHF. Complete variable domain (other parts from reference TRBV19 and TRBJ1-5): DGGITQSPKYLFRKEGQNVTLSCEQNLNHDAMYWYRQDPGQGLRLIYYSQIVNDFQKGDIAEGYSVSREKKESFPLTVTSAQKNPTAFYLCASNQGESNQPHHFGDGTRLSIL.